This entry is about one T cell receptor (beta chain). The antigen is unknown. PCR used 60 Vbeta primers and 13 Jbeta primers. Profiling relied on immunoSEQ multiplex PCR, and the TCRdb table lists in-frame clones only, not all of them. This sample's table reports roughly 77,000 clones. V was trimmed by 4 bases and J by 5 bases, leaving 6 bases between them. The CDR3 sequence is 12 residues long. Looked up from germline, CDR1 is MGHRA and CDR2 is YSYEKL. The data belong to a study of cytomegalovirus exposure and HLA in healthy donors. Study-wide points: Because they were indistinguishable, some V segments, including TRBV6-2 and TRBV6-3, were excluded. A later analysis linked 16,951 TCR beta sequences to HLA alleles at 0.05 false discovery rate. TCR beta V- and J-gene trimming was later associated with a missense DCLRE1C variant.

The rearrangement joins TRBV4-1 to TRBJ2-1; unclear D gene. Sequencing was performed on PBMCs. The sequence was collected from a man aged 30 to 45 in good health and CMV-seronegative. In DNA, the CDR3 is TGCGCCAGCAGCCCCAGAAACAATGAGCAGTTCTTC. Protein sequence: CASSPRNNEQFF.